This is a list of T cell receptor beta chains from one sample in a study of cytomegalovirus exposure and HLA in healthy donors. Measured with immunoSEQ multiplex PCR; TCRdb has only the in-frame clones, and not every one. Of under 200,000 clones listed, roughly 72% were seen once; the top ten hold approximately 2.1%. The source material was PBMCs. These receptors all come from a woman in her 30s in good health and CMV-seropositive. Both conserved end residues are part of each CDR3. The order of the fields is J gene, D gene, clone size, V gene, CDR3 protein, CDR3 DNA. A D gene is named only where the DNA matches it firmly. Clone size is given for some rows only: seen once, a few or many times, or a class if the clone is expanded.

j_call: TRBJ2-1; d_call: TRBD2; clone_size: once; v_call: TRBV29-1; cdr3_aa: CSARTSGGNNEQFF; cdr3_nt: TGCAGCGCTAGGACTAGCGGGGGTAACAATGAGCAGTTCTTC
j_call: TRBJ2-2; d_call: .; clone_size: .; v_call: TRBV7-9; cdr3_aa: CASSPQGSTGELFF; cdr3_nt: TGTGCCAGCAGCCCACAGGGTTCCACCGGGGAGCTGTTTTTT
j_call: TRBJ1-1; d_call: TRBD1; clone_size: .; v_call: TRBV5-1; cdr3_aa: CASSHPGQGNTEAFF; cdr3_nt: TGCGCCAGCAGCCACCCGGGACAGGGCAACACTGAAGCTTTCTTT
j_call: TRBJ1-5; d_call: TRBD1; clone_size: few; v_call: TRBV5-3; cdr3_aa: CARSIGQACGQPQHF; cdr3_nt: TGTGCCAGAAGTATCGGACAGGCCTGTGGTCAGCCCCAGCATTTT
j_call: TRBJ2-5; d_call: TRBD2; clone_size: .; v_call: TRBV11-2; cdr3_aa: CASSLSLGLAVYQETQYF; cdr3_nt: TGTGCCAGCAGCTTGTCTCTGGGACTAGCGGTTTACCAAGAGACCCAGTACTTC
j_call: TRBJ2-3; d_call: .; clone_size: once; v_call: TRBV7-8; cdr3_aa: CASSSTSINSGAQYF; cdr3_nt: TGTGCCAGCAGCTCTACTAGCATCAATAGCGGCGCGCAGTATTTT
j_call: TRBJ1-2; d_call: TRBD1; clone_size: .; v_call: TRBV30; cdr3_aa: CAWDPGQGAYGYTF; cdr3_nt: TGTGCCTGGGATCCGGGACAGGGGGCCTATGGCTACACCTTC
j_call: TRBJ2-7; d_call: .; clone_size: .; v_call: TRBV5-1; cdr3_aa: CASSLVIRGTSAGEQYF; cdr3_nt: TGCGCCAGCAGCTTGGTAATTCGGGGAACCTCGGCAGGAGAGCAGTACTTC
j_call: TRBJ2-5; d_call: TRBD2; clone_size: few; v_call: TRBV19; cdr3_aa: CASSPRTSGSGETQYF; cdr3_nt: TGTGCCAGTAGTCCTCGGACTAGCGGGAGTGGAGAGACCCAGTACTTC
j_call: TRBJ2-6; d_call: TRBD1; clone_size: once; v_call: TRBV5-1; cdr3_aa: CASSPAGDRGLAGANVLTF; cdr3_nt: TGCGCCAGCAGCCCCGCGGGGGACAGGGGGCTCGCTGGGGCCAACGTCCTGACTTTC
j_call: TRBJ1-2; d_call: TRBD1; clone_size: once; v_call: TRBV27; cdr3_aa: CASSPLGQGNGYTF; cdr3_nt: TGTGCCAGCAGTCCCTTGGGACAGGGGAATGGCTACACCTTC
j_call: TRBJ1-4; d_call: TRBD1; clone_size: few; v_call: TRBV15; cdr3_aa: CATSREGQGGEKLFF; cdr3_nt: TGTGCCACCAGCAGAGAGGGACAGGGAGGTGAAAAACTGTTTTTT
j_call: TRBJ1-1; d_call: TRBD1; clone_size: .; v_call: TRBV5-4; cdr3_aa: CASSPGGWDTEAFF; cdr3_nt: TGTGCCAGCAGCCCAGGGGGCTGGGACACTGAAGCTTTCTTT
j_call: TRBJ2-7; d_call: TRBD1; clone_size: .; v_call: TRBV28; cdr3_aa: CASSQMNFGTVPSYEQYF; cdr3_nt: TGTGCCAGCAGTCAAATGAACTTCGGGACAGTGCCTTCCTACGAGCAGTACTTC
j_call: TRBJ2-5; d_call: TRBD2; clone_size: .; v_call: TRBV6-4; cdr3_aa: CASSEHPGLAGGPETQYF; cdr3_nt: TGTGCCAGCAGTGAACATCCGGGTCTAGCGGGGGGCCCTGAGACCCAGTACTTC
j_call: TRBJ1-5; d_call: .; clone_size: .; v_call: TRBV19; cdr3_aa: CASSQMAVGDQPQHF; cdr3_nt: TGTGCCAGTAGTCAGATGGCCGTAGGGGATCAGCCCCAGCATTTT
j_call: TRBJ1-1; d_call: .; clone_size: .; v_call: TRBV19; cdr3_aa: CASSHPSGAEANTEAFF; cdr3_nt: TGTGCCAGTAGTCATCCCTCAGGGGCAGAGGCGAACACTGAAGCTTTCTTT
j_call: TRBJ2-2; d_call: TRBD1; clone_size: .; v_call: TRBV7-2; cdr3_aa: CASSITGGITGELFF; cdr3_nt: TGTGCCAGCAGCATAACAGGGGGTATCACCGGGGAGCTGTTTTTT
j_call: TRBJ2-6; d_call: TRBD1; clone_size: .; v_call: TRBV11-2; cdr3_aa: CASSLIRDSRSGANVLTF; cdr3_nt: TGTGCCAGCAGCTTGATCCGGGACAGCCGCTCTGGGGCCAACGTCCTGACTTTC
j_call: TRBJ1-1; d_call: .; clone_size: .; v_call: TRBV5-7; cdr3_aa: CASSLGSRTNREAFF; cdr3_nt: TGTGCCAGCAGCTTGGGTAGCAGAACCAACCGTGAAGCTTTCTTT
j_call: TRBJ2-7; d_call: TRBD1; clone_size: .; v_call: TRBV10-3; cdr3_aa: CASQGDPYEQYF; cdr3_nt: TGTGCCAGCCAGGGGGATCCCTACGAGCAGTACTTC
j_call: TRBJ2-1; d_call: TRBD2; clone_size: .; v_call: TRBV5-1; cdr3_aa: CASSWLAGGPYNEQFF; cdr3_nt: TGCGCCAGCAGCTGGTTAGCGGGAGGGCCCTACAATGAGCAGTTCTTC
j_call: TRBJ2-7; d_call: .; clone_size: .; v_call: TRBV7-2; cdr3_aa: CASSLVDGAGYEQYF; cdr3_nt: TGTGCCAGCAGCTTAGTCGATGGGGCGGGATACGAGCAGTACTTC
j_call: TRBJ1-1; d_call: .; clone_size: few; v_call: TRBV2; cdr3_aa: CASSPTGSWGTEAFF; cdr3_nt: TGTGCCAGCAGTCCTACAGGTTCCTGGGGCACTGAAGCTTTCTTT
j_call: TRBJ2-1; d_call: TRBD2; clone_size: .; v_call: TRBV9; cdr3_aa: CASSAPGLAVYNEQFF; cdr3_nt: TGTGCCAGCAGCGCCCCGGGGCTAGCGGTCTACAATGAGCAGTTCTTC
j_call: TRBJ2-5; d_call: .; clone_size: few; v_call: TRBV12-5; cdr3_aa: CASGLGQYQETQYF; cdr3_nt: TGTGCTAGTGGTTTGGGACAGTACCAAGAGACCCAGTACTTC
j_call: TRBJ1-2; d_call: TRBD1; clone_size: .; v_call: TRBV29-1; cdr3_aa: CSVGQGTNYGYTF; cdr3_nt: TGCAGCGTGGGACAGGGGACTAACTATGGCTACACCTTC
j_call: TRBJ1-5; d_call: .; clone_size: once; v_call: TRBV27; cdr3_aa: CASSQMGAGANQPQHF; cdr3_nt: TGTGCCAGCAGTCAAATGGGGGCGGGGGCGAATCAGCCCCAGCATTTT
j_call: TRBJ1-1; d_call: .; clone_size: .; v_call: TRBV6-5; cdr3_aa: CASSYGQNTEAFF; cdr3_nt: TGTGCCAGCAGTTACGGCCAGAACACTGAAGCTTTCTTT
j_call: TRBJ2-3; d_call: .; clone_size: once; v_call: TRBV7-8; cdr3_aa: CASSLRSDTQYF; cdr3_nt: TGTGCCAGCAGCTTACGGTCGGATACGCAGTATTTT
j_call: TRBJ2-5; d_call: .; clone_size: .; v_call: TRBV4-3; cdr3_aa: CASSQDLHREYQETQYF; cdr3_nt: TGCGCCAGCAGCCAAGATTTGCACAGGGAGTACCAAGAGACCCAGTACTTC
j_call: TRBJ2-5; d_call: .; clone_size: .; v_call: TRBV19; cdr3_aa: CASSGVGRDGRETQYF; cdr3_nt: TGTGCCAGTAGTGGCGTCGGCAGGGATGGTCGAGAGACCCAGTACTTC
j_call: TRBJ2-7; d_call: TRBD2; clone_size: .; v_call: TRBV5-4; cdr3_aa: CASSRSGTRGYEQYF; cdr3_nt: TGTGCCAGCAGCCGTTCCGGGACTAGAGGGTACGAGCAGTACTTC
j_call: TRBJ2-2; d_call: TRBD1; clone_size: .; v_call: TRBV18; cdr3_aa: CASSPTGQGNTGELFF; cdr3_nt: TGTGCCAGCTCACCAACGGGACAGGGGAACACCGGGGAGCTGTTTTTT
j_call: TRBJ1-4; d_call: .; clone_size: .; v_call: TRBV28; cdr3_aa: CASSSFIRYDEKLFF; cdr3_nt: TGTGCCAGCAGTTCGTTTATTCGGTATGATGAAAAACTGTTTTTT
j_call: TRBJ2-3; d_call: .; clone_size: once; v_call: TRBV9; cdr3_aa: CASRLQGLSTDTQYF; cdr3_nt: TGTGCCAGCAGATTACAGGGCCTTAGCACAGATACGCAGTATTTT
j_call: TRBJ2-1; d_call: .; clone_size: .; v_call: TRBV6-1; cdr3_aa: CASSEQGIPYNEQFF; cdr3_nt: TGTGCCAGCAGTGAACAGGGGATCCCCTACAATGAGCAGTTCTTC
j_call: TRBJ2-2; d_call: TRBD2; clone_size: .; v_call: TRBV6-5; cdr3_aa: CASRTSGGAGELFF; cdr3_nt: TGTGCCAGCCGAACTAGCGGGGGGGCCGGGGAGCTGTTTTTT
j_call: TRBJ2-3; d_call: .; clone_size: .; v_call: TRBV9; cdr3_aa: CASSVDEGGVTDTQYF; cdr3_nt: TGTGCCAGCAGCGTAGACGAGGGCGGGGTCACAGATACGCAGTATTTT
j_call: TRBJ1-3; d_call: .; clone_size: once; v_call: TRBV7-8; cdr3_aa: CASSLAARGIGNTIYF; cdr3_nt: TGTGCCAGCAGCTTAGCCGCACGAGGGATTGGAAACACCATATATTTT
j_call: TRBJ2-3; d_call: TRBD2; clone_size: .; v_call: TRBV10-3; cdr3_aa: CAIGETSGGYTDTQYF; cdr3_nt: TGTGCCATCGGGGAAACTAGCGGGGGGTACACAGATACGCAGTATTTT
j_call: TRBJ1-5; d_call: .; clone_size: .; v_call: TRBV19; cdr3_aa: CASRKMDRLNGQPQHF; cdr3_nt: TGTGCCAGTAGGAAGATGGACAGACTCAATGGCCAGCCCCAGCATTTT
j_call: TRBJ1-2; d_call: TRBD1; clone_size: few; v_call: TRBV10-3; cdr3_aa: CAIRQGANYGYTF; cdr3_nt: TGTGCCATCAGACAGGGGGCTAACTATGGCTACACCTTC
j_call: TRBJ1-4; d_call: .; clone_size: .; v_call: TRBV4-1; cdr3_aa: CASSQARIEKLFF; cdr3_nt: TGCGCCAGCAGCCAAGCTCGTATCGAAAAACTGTTTTTT
j_call: TRBJ1-6; d_call: .; clone_size: .; v_call: TRBV6-1; cdr3_aa: CASSELGTGRGLHF; cdr3_nt: TGTGCCAGCAGTGAATTGGGTACAGGGCGAGGCCTCCACTTT
j_call: TRBJ1-5; d_call: TRBD1; clone_size: .; v_call: TRBV6-5; cdr3_aa: CASRKKGTGNQPQHF; cdr3_nt: TGTGCCAGCAGAAAAAAAGGGACAGGTAATCAGCCCCAGCATTTT
j_call: TRBJ1-5; d_call: TRBD1; clone_size: .; v_call: TRBV7-6; cdr3_aa: CASSFGTDLNQPQHF; cdr3_nt: TGTGCCAGCAGCTTCGGGACAGACCTCAATCAGCCCCAGCATTTT
j_call: TRBJ1-2; d_call: .; clone_size: .; v_call: TRBV11-2; cdr3_aa: CASSLTGYGYTF; cdr3_nt: TGTGCCAGCAGCTTGACAGGCTATGGCTACACCTTC
j_call: TRBJ1-2; d_call: .; clone_size: .; v_call: TRBV11-2; cdr3_aa: CASSPQGSHGYTF; cdr3_nt: TGTGCCAGCAGCCCCCAGGGCAGTCATGGCTACACCTTC
j_call: TRBJ1-2; d_call: .; clone_size: .; v_call: TRBV18; cdr3_aa: CASSPRRGIEHGYTF; cdr3_nt: TGTGCCAGCTCACCGCGACGGGGTATTGAGCATGGCTACACCTTC
j_call: TRBJ1-2; d_call: TRBD1; clone_size: .; v_call: TRBV9; cdr3_aa: CASSRRDRGFHGYTF; cdr3_nt: TGTGCCAGCAGCCGGCGGGACAGAGGGTTTCATGGCTACACCTTC
j_call: TRBJ2-3; d_call: .; clone_size: .; v_call: TRBV21-1; cdr3_aa: CAINAGVSTDTQYF; cdr3_nt: TGTGCCATAAACGCAGGGGTAAGCACAGATACGCAGTATTTT
j_call: TRBJ2-1; d_call: .; clone_size: .; v_call: TRBV7-2; cdr3_aa: CASGLGPIEEQFF; cdr3_nt: TGTGCCAGCGGCTTGGGGCCCATTGAGGAGCAGTTCTTC
j_call: TRBJ2-2; d_call: TRBD2; clone_size: .; v_call: TRBV5-4; cdr3_aa: CASSPGLAGGTGELFF; cdr3_nt: TGTGCCAGCAGCCCAGGACTAGCGGGAGGCACCGGGGAGCTGTTTTTT
j_call: TRBJ2-7; d_call: .; clone_size: .; v_call: TRBV11-3; cdr3_aa: CASSLNSGPYEQYF; cdr3_nt: TGTGCCAGCAGCTTAAATAGCGGACCCTACGAGCAGTACTTC
j_call: TRBJ2-2; d_call: TRBD1; clone_size: few; v_call: TRBV28; cdr3_aa: CASSLWTGNMAGELFF; cdr3_nt: TGTGCCAGCAGTTTGTGGACAGGGAATATGGCCGGGGAGCTGTTTTTT
j_call: TRBJ1-2; d_call: TRBD1; clone_size: .; v_call: TRBV7-2; cdr3_aa: CASSLRDSPVGTF; cdr3_nt: TGTGCCAGCAGCCTCCGGGACAGCCCCGTCGGAACCTTC